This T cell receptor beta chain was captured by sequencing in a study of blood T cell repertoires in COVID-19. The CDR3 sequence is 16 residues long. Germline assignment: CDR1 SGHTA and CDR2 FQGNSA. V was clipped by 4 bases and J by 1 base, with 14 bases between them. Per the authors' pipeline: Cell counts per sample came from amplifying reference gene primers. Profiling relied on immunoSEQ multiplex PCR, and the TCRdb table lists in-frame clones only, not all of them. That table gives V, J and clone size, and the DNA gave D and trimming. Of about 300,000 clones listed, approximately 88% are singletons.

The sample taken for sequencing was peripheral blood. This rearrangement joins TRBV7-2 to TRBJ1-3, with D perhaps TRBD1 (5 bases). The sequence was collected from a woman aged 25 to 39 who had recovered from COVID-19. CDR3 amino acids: CASSSLTPGSGNTIYF. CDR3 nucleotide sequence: TGTGCCAGCAGCTCTCTGACGCCAGGGTCTGGAAACACCATATATTTT.